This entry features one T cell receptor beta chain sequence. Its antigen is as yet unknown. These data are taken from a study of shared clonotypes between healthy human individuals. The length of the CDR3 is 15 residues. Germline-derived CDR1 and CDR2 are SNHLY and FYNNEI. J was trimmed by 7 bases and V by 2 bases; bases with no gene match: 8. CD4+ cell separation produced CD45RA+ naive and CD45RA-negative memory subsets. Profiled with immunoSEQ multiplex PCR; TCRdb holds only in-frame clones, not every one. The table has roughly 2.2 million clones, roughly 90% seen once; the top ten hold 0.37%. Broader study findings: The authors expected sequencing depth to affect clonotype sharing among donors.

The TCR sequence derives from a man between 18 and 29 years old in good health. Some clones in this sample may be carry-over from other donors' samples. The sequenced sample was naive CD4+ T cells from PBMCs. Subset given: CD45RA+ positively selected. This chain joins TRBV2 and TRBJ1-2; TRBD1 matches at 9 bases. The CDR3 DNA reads TGTGCCAGCAGTGAAAGAGACAGGGGGGAAGGTGGCTACACCTTC. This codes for CASSERDRGEGGYTF.